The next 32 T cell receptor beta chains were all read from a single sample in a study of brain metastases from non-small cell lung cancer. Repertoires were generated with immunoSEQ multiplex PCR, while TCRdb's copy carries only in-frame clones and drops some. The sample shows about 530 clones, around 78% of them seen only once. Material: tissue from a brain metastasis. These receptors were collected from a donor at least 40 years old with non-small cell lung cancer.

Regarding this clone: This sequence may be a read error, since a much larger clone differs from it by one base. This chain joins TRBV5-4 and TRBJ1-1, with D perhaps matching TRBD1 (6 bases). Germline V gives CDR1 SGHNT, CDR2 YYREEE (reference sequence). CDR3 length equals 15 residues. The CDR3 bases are TGTGCCAGCAGCCCTAAGGGGGGGCCGAACACTAAAGCTTTCTTT. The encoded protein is CASSPKGGPNTKAFF.

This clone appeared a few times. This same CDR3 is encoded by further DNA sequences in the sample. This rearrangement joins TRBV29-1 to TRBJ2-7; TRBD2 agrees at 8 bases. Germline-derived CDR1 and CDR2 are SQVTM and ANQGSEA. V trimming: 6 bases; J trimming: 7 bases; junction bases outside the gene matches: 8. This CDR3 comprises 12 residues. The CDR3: CSVGGGYGEQYF. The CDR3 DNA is TGCAGCGTCGGCGGGGGGTATGGTGAGCAGTACTTC.

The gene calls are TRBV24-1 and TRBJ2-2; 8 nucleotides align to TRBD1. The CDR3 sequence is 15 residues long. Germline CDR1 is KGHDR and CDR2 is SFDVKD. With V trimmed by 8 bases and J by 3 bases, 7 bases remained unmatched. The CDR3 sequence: CATTRTGMHTGELFF. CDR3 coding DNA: TGTGCCACCACCAGGACAGGGATGCACACCGGGGAGCTGTTTTTT.

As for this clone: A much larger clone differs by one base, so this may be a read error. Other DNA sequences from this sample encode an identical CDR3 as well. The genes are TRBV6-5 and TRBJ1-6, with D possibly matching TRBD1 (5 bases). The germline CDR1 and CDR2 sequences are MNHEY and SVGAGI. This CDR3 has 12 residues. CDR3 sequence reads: CASAGNNSPLHF. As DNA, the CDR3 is TGTGCCAGCGCAGGGAATAATTCACCTCTCCACTTT.

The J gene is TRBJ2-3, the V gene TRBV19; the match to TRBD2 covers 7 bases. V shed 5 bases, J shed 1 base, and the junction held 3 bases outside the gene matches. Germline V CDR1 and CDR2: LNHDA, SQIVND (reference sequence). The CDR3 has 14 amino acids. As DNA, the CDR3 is TGTGCCAGTAGTGGGCTAGCGGGCACAGATACGCAGTATTTT. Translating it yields CASSGLAGTDTQYF.

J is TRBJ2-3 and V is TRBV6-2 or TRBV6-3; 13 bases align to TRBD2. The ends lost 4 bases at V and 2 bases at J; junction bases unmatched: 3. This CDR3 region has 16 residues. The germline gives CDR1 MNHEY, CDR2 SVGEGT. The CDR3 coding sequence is TGTGCCAGCAGTTTCGGGACTAGCGGGGACACAGATACGCAGTATTTT. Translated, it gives CASSFGTSGDTDTQYF.

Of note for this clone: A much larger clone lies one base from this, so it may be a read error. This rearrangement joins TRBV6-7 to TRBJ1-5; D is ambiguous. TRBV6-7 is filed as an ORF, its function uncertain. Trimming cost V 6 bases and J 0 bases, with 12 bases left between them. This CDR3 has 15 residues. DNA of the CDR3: TGTGCCAGCAGCCAGGAAGACCCTAGCAATCAGCCCCAGCATTTT. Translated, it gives CASSQEDPSNQPQHF.

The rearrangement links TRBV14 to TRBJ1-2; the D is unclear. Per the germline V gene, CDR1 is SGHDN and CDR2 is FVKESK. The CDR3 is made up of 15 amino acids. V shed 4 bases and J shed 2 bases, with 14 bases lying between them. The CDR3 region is CASSPLRAENYGYTF. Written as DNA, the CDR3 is TGTGCCAGCAGCCCCCTTCGAGCGGAGAACTATGGCTACACCTTC.

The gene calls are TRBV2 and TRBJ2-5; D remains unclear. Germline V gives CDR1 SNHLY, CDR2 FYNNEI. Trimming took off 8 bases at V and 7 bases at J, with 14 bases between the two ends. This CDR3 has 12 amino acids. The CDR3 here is CASSYSPGTQYF. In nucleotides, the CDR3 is TGTGCCAGCTCGTACAGTCCAGGGACCCAGTACTTC.

The CDR3 DNA is TGTGCCAGCAGTAAGTTTCGGGGCGGGGCCAACGTCCTGACTTTC. Translation: CASSKFRGGANVLTF. The chain links TRBV6-6 to TRBJ2-6; D tentatively fits TRBD1 or TRBD2 (5 bases each). V was pared by 5 bases and J by 4 bases, with 12 bases between. The CDR3 has 15 residues. Per the germline V gene, CDR1 is MNHNY and CDR2 is SVGAGI (reference sequence).

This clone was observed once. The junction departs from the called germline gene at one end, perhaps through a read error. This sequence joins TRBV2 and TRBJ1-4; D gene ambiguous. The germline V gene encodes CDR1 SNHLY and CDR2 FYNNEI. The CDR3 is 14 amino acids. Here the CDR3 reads CASREDATNKKLFF. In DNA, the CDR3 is TGTGCCAGCAGGGAGGATGCAACTAATAAAAAACTGTTTTTT.

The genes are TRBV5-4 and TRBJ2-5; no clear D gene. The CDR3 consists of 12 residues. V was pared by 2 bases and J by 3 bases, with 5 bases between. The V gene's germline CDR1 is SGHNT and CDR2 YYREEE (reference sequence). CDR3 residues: CASSLGEETQYF. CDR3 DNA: TGTGCCAGCAGCTTAGGCGAAGAGACCCAGTACTTC.

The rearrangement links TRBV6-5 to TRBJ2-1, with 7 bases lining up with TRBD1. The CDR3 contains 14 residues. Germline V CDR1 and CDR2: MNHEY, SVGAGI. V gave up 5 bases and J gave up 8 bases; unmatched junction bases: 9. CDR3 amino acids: CASSQSTGSDEQFF. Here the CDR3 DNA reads TGTGCCAGCAGTCAATCGACAGGGTCGGATGAGCAGTTCTTC.

This chain's CDR3 is CAISESGQYYGYTF. CDR3 nucleotides: TGTGCCATCAGTGAGTCAGGACAGTACTATGGCTACACCTTC. The genes are TRBV10-3 and TRBJ1-2; possibly TRBD1 for D (6 bases). CDR1 ENHRY and CDR2 SYGVKD come from the germline V gene. Between the trimmed V and J ends, which lost 0 bases and 3 bases, there was a span of 8 bases. The CDR3 extends over 14 amino acids.

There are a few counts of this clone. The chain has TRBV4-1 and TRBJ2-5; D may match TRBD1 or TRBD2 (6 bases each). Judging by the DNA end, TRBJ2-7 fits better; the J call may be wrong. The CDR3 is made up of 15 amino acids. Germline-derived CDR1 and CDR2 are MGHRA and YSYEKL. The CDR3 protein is CASSRGGTSSYEQYF. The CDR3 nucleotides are TGCGCCAGCAGCCGTGGGGGGACAAGCTCCTACGAGCAGTACTTC.

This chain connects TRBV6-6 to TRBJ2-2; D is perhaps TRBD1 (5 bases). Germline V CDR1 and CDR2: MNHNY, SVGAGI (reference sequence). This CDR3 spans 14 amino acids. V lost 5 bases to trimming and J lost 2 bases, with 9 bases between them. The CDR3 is CASSQQANTGELFF. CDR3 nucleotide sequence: TGTGCCAGCAGTCAACAGGCTAACACCGGGGAGCTGTTTTTT.

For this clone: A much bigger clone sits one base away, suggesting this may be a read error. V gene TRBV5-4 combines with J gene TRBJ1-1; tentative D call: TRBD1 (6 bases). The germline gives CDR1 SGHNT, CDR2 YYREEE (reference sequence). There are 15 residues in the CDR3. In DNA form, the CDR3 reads TGTGCCAGCAGCCCTAAGGGGGGGCCGAACACTGAAGTTTTCTTT. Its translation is CASSPKGGPNTEVFF.

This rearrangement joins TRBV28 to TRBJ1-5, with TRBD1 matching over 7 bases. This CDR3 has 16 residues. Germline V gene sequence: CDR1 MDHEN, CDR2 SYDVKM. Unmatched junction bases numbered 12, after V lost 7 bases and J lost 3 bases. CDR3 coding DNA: TGTGCCAGCAATTCCCTCGAGGGGGCATACAATCAGCCCCAGCATTTT. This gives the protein CASNSLEGAYNQPQHF.

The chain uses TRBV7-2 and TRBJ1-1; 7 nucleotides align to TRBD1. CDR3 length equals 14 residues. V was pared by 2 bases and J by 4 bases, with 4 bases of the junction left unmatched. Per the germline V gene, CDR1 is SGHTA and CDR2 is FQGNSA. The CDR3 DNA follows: TGTGCCAGCAGCTTACAGCCAGGGGGCACTGAAGCTTTCTTT. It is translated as CASSLQPGGTEAFF. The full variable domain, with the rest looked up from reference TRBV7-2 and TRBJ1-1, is GAGVSQSPSNKVTEKGKDVELRCDPISGHTALYWYRQSLGQGLEFLIYFQGNSAPDKSGLPSDRFSAERTGGSVSTLTIQRTQQEDSAVYLCASSLQPGGTEAFFGQGTRLTVV.

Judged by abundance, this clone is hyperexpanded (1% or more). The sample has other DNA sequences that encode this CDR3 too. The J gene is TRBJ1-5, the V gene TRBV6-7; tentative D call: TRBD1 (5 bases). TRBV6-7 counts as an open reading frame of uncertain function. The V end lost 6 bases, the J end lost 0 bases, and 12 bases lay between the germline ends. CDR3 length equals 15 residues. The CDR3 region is CASSQGDPSNQPQHF. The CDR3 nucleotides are TGTGCCAGCAGCCAGGGAGACCCTAGCAATCAGCCCCAGCATTTT.

The CDR3 nucleotides are TGTGCCTGGAGTGTAGGTTTTGGACAGCGAACTGTCTACACCTTC. Its translation is CAWSVGFGQRTVYTF. The chain recombines TRBV30 with TRBJ1-2; D is possibly TRBD1 (6 bases). CDR3 length equals 15 residues. Trimming left V 0 bases short and J 10 bases short, with 21 bases between. Germline lookup yields CDR1 GTSNPN and CDR2 SVGIG (reference sequence).

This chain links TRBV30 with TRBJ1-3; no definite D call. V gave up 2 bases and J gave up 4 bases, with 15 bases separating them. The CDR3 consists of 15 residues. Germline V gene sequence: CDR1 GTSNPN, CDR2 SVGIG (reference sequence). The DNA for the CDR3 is TGTGCCTGGAGTAGCGGATCCAGGAAGGGAAACACCATATATTTT. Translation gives CAWSSGSRKGNTIYF.

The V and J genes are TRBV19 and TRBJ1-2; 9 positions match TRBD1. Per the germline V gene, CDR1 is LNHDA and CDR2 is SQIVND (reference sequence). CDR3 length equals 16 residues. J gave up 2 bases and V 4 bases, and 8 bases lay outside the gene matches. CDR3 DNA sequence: TGTGCCAGTAGTACAACGGACAGGGGCAGGAACTATGGCTACACCTTC. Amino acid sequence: CASSTTDRGRNYGYTF.

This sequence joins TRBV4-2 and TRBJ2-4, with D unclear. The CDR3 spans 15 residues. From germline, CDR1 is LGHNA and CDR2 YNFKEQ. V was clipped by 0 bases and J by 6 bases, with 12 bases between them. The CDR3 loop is CASSQETIKGNIQYF. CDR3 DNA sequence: TGTGCCAGCAGCCAAGAAACAATTAAGGGAAACATTCAGTACTTC.

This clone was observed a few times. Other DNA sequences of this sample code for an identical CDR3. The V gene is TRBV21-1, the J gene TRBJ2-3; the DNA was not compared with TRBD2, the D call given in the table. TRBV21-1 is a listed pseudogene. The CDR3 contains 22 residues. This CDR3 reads CASRRTHGHRRTSGGETDTQYF. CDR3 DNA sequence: TGTGCCAGCAGAAGGACTCATGGCCACCGGAGGACTAGCGGGGGGGAAACAGATACGCAGTATTTT.

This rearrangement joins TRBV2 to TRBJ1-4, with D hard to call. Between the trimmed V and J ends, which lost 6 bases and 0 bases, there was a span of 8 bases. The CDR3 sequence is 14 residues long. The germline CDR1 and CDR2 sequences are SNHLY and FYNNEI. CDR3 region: CASREDATNEKLFF. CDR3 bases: TGTGCCAGCAGGGAGGATGCAACTAATGAAAAACTGTTTTTT.

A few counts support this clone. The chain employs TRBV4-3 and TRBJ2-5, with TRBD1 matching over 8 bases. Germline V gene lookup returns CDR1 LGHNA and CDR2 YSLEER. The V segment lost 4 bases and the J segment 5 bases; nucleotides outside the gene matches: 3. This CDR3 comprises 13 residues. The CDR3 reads CASSRDRWETQYF. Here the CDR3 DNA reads TGCGCCAGCAGCCGGGACAGGTGGGAGACCCAGTACTTC.

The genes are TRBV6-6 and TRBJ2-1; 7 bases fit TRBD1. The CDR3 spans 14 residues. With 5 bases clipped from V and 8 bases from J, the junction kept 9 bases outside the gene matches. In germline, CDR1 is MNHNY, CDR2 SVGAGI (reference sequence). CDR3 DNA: TGTGCCAGCAGTCGATCGACAGGGTCGGATGAGCAGTTCTTC. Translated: CASSRSTGSDEQFF.

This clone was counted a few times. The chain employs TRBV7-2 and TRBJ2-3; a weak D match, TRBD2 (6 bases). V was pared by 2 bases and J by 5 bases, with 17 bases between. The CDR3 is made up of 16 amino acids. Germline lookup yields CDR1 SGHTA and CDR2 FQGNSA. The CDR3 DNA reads TGTGCCAGCAGCTTATGGCGGGGTAACTCTATAGATACGCAGTATTTT. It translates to CASSLWRGNSIDTQYF.

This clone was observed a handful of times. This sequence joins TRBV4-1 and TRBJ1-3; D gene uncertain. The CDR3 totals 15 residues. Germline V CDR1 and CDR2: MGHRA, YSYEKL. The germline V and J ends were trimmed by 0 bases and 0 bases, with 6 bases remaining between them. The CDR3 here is CASSQDRGSGNTIYF. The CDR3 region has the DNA TGCGCCAGCAGCCAAGATCGGGGCTCTGGAAACACCATATATTTT.

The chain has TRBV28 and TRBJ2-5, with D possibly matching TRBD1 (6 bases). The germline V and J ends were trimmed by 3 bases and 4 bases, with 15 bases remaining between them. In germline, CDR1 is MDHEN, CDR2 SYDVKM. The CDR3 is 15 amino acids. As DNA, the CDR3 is TGTGCCAGCAGTTTTGATACAGGGTTCGGAGAGACCCAGTACTTC. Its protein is CASSFDTGFGETQYF.

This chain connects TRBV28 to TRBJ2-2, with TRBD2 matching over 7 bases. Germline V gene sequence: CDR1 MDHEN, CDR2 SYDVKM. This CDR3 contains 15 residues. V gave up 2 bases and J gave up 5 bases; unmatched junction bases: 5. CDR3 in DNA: TGTGCCAGCAGTTTAGTTGGCGGGGGAACCGGGGAGCTGTTTTTT. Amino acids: CASSLVGGGTGELFF.